The 14 T cell receptor beta chains reported below all come from one sample, sequenced in a study of OX40 agonist ivuxolimab in advanced cancers. The table came from immunoSEQ multiplex PCR; TCRdb's copy has only in-frame clones and leaves some out. The data contain over 55,000 clones, nearly 90% of them singletons. The sample here was CD4+ or CD8+ T cells sorted from blood, taken in a trial of the OX40 agonist ivuxolimab. These receptors were obtained from an adult with an advanced solid tumor such as melanoma, head and neck, liver or kidney cancer.

The V and J genes are TRBV5-6 and TRBJ1-3; D is possibly TRBD1 (6 bases). Deletions cut 3 bases from V and 6 bases from J, with 10 bases between. Germline assignment: CDR1 SGHDT and CDR2 YYEEEE. The CDR3 is 13 residues long. The CDR3 is CASSWAGENTIYF. The CDR3 DNA follows: TGTGCCAGCAGCTGGGCAGGGGAAAACACCATATATTTT.

This clone was seen more than once but under ten times. The J gene is TRBJ2-3, the V gene TRBV4-1; D is uncertain. Trimming shortened V by 1 base and J by 1 base, and 3 bases separated the two germline ends. The CDR3 extends over 13 amino acids. Germline values: CDR1 MGHRA, CDR2 YSYEKL. CDR3 residues: CASSQVGTDTQYF. CDR3 bases: TGCGCCAGCAGCCAAGTCGGCACAGATACGCAGTATTTT.

The CDR3 sequence is CASSVGQGAYDEQYF. The CDR3 DNA reads as TGTGCCAGCAGCGTAGGCCAGGGGGCTTACGACGAGCAGTACTTC. The chain combines TRBV9 with TRBJ2-7; TRBD1 aligns across 8 bases. Germline V gene sequence: CDR1 SGDLS, CDR2 YYNGEE. The length of the CDR3 is 15 residues. The ends lost 0 bases at V and 5 bases at J; junction bases unmatched: 7.

This clone appeared once. V usage is TRBV9 and J usage is TRBJ2-7; D might be TRBD2 (5 bases). Looked up from germline, CDR1 is SGDLS and CDR2 is YYNGEE. This CDR3 has 15 residues. The V and J ends lost 0 bases and 5 bases respectively, with 15 bases between them. The CDR3 region has the DNA TGTGCCAGCAGCGTAGGGGCTAGCCTCGCCCACGAGCAGTACTTC. Translation: CASSVGASLAHEQYF.

The V gene is TRBV4-1, the J gene TRBJ2-3; D gene uncertain. The CDR3 loop spans 15 amino acids. From germline, CDR1 is MGHRA and CDR2 YSYEKL. V was trimmed by 0 bases and J by 1 base, leaving 8 bases between them. For the CDR3, the DNA is TGCGCCAGCAGCCAAGATTTTACGGGCACAGATACGCAGTATTTT. It encodes CASSQDFTGTDTQYF.

The chain has TRBV2 and TRBJ1-6; D is undetermined. This CDR3 comprises 9 residues. Trimming removed 5 bases at V and 10 bases at J, with 0 bases between. Germline CDR1 and CDR2: SNHLY and FYNNEI. The CDR3 sequence: CASSSPLHF. CDR3 sequence (DNA): TGTGCCAGCAGTTCACCCCTCCACTTT.

The chain is built from TRBV7-6 and TRBJ2-2; D is ambiguous. The CDR3 covers 14 residues. The V end was cut by 2 bases, the J end by 1 base, with 5 bases between. In germline, CDR1 is SGHVS, CDR2 FNYEAQ. CDR3 DNA sequence: TGTGCCAGCAGCTTACCCGGGAACACCGGGGAGCTGTTTTTT. Translation gives CASSLPGNTGELFF.

The chain has TRBV5-4 and TRBJ1-3; D not resolved. The CDR3 contains 16 residues. The germline gives CDR1 SGHNT, CDR2 YYREEE (reference sequence). The ends were cut back, 1 base at V and 0 bases at J, with 11 bases in the middle. This chain's CDR3 is CASSLFGSNSGNTIYF. The CDR3 nucleotides are TGTGCCAGCAGCTTGTTCGGCAGTAACTCTGGAAACACCATATATTTT.

This clone was counted only a few times. J is TRBJ2-7 and V is TRBV5-1, with D perhaps TRBD1 (5 bases). The V end lost 0 bases, the J end lost 3 bases, and 10 bases lay between the germline ends. CDR1 and CDR2 from the germline V gene are SGHRS and YFSETQ. CDR3 length: 14 amino acids. CDR3 nucleotide sequence: TGCGCCAGCAGCTTGGCAACAGGATACTACGAGCAGTACGTC. Amino acids: CASSLATGYYEQYV.

The chain links TRBV7-6 to TRBJ2-2; the match to TRBD2 covers 7 bases. J lost 7 bases, V lost 6 bases, and 5 bases had no gene match. The CDR3 runs 13 residues. Germline V gene lookup returns CDR1 SGHVS and CDR2 FNYEAQ. The CDR3 DNA is TGTGCCAGCAGTTCCGGGGGGAGCGGGGAGCTGTTTTTT. This translates into CASSSGGSGELFF.

The chain joins TRBV5-1 to TRBJ1-2, with D possibly TRBD1 on 5 matching bases. Trimming took 0 bases from V and 3 from J, leaving 9 bases between them. The CDR3 is 14 amino acids. Germline V gene lookup returns CDR1 SGHRS and CDR2 YFSETQ. The CDR3 DNA follows: TGCGCCAGCAGCTTGGGGCAGGGCGACTATGGCTACACCTTC. Residues: CASSLGQGDYGYTF.

The gene calls are TRBV27 and TRBJ2-3, with D hard to call. Trimming removed 5 bases from V and 2 bases from J, with 11 bases in between. The CDR3 is made up of 14 amino acids. Germline V CDR1 and CDR2: MNHEY, SMNVEV (reference sequence). In DNA, the CDR3 is TGTGCCAGCAGTCCAATTTCCCACACAGATACGCAGTATTTT. Protein: CASSPISHTDTQYF.

This clone showed up just once. V and J are TRBV5-1 and TRBJ1-1; tentative D call: TRBD1 (5 bases). From germline, CDR1 is SGHRS and CDR2 YFSETQ. V was trimmed by 7 bases and J by 2 bases, leaving 12 bases between them. The CDR3 covers 13 residues. Here the CDR3 DNA reads TGCGCCAGCGGAGGGGACGGAAACACTGAAGCTTTCTTT. Protein product: CASGGDGNTEAFF. Combining the CDR3 with reference TRBV5-1 and TRBJ1-1 gives the whole variable domain KAGVTQTPRYLIKTRGQQVTLSCSPISGHRSVSWYQQTPGQGLQFLFEYFSETQRNKGNFPGRFSGRQFSNSRSEMNVSTLELGDSALYLCASGGDGNTEAFFGQGTRLTVV.

V gene TRBV11-3 combines with J gene TRBJ2-2, with 7 nucleotides matching TRBD1. Trimming took 6 bases from V and 3 from J; bases not matched to a gene: 4. The CDR3 loop spans 14 amino acids. Germline-derived CDR1 and CDR2 are SGHNT and YENEEA. The DNA for the CDR3 is TGTGCCAGCAGTCCCGGGACAGACACCGGGGAGCTGTTTTTT. It is translated as CASSPGTDTGELFF. Drawing the rest from reference TRBV11-3 and TRBJ2-2, the complete variable domain is EAGVVQSPRYKIIEKKQPVAFWCNPISGHNTLYWYLQNLGQGPELLIRYENEEAVDDSQLPKDRFSAERLKGVDSTLKIQPAELGDSAVYLCASSPGTDTGELFFGEGSRLTVL.